What follows describes a single TCR beta chain. Its antigen is still unknown. The V gene's germline CDR1 is ENHRY and CDR2 SYGVKD. Trimming took off 6 bases at V and 2 bases at J, with 4 bases between the two ends. This CDR3 region has 11 residues. This specimen comes from a study of OX40 agonist ivuxolimab in advanced cancers. General study results and limits: Some nonresponders additionally presented with little normalized T-cell clonal expansion.

Sequencing was performed with immunoSEQ multiplex PCR; in TCRdb, only in-frame clones are kept and a portion is missing. The table includes fewer than 85,000 clones, about 89% detected once. This TCR derives from an adult with an advanced solid tumor such as melanoma, head and neck, liver or kidney cancer. The V and J genes are TRBV10-3 and TRBJ1-1; D unresolved. Material: CD4+ or CD8+ T cells sorted from blood, obtained in a trial of the OX40 agonist ivuxolimab. Written as DNA, the CDR3 is TGTGCCATCAGGACCAACACTGAAGCTTTCTTT. It is translated as CAIRTNTEAFF.